The subject of this entry is one TCR beta chain. The Seattle patients, enrolled during active infection, were followed longitudinally. Authors' methods: How many nucleated cells were present was estimated from reference gene primer amplification. The repertoire was sequenced with immunoSEQ multiplex PCR; TCRdb's copy has only in-frame clones and lacks some. The DNA gave D and trimming, while V, J and clone size come from that table. In the table there are some 300,000 clones, around 90% of which are singletons. The entry originates in a study of blood T cell repertoires in COVID-19. Study details: The study drew acute and convalescent COVID-19 samples from the United States, Italy and Spain. In each case, the material was cDNA or gDNA derived from T cells, B-cell-depleted T cells, or PBMCs.

This TCR came from a woman between 40 and 50 years old with COVID-19, enrolled during active disease. Sequencing input: peripheral blood.

The CDR3 sequence: CASSPTGITEAFF. For the CDR3, the DNA is TGTGCCAGCTCACCGACAGGAATCACTGAAGCTTTCTTT. The chain combines TRBV18 with TRBJ1-1; possible D gene TRBD1, 6 bases. V was trimmed by 3 bases and J by 4 bases, leaving 9 bases between them. The CDR3 runs 13 residues. CDR1 KGHSH and CDR2 LQKENI come from the germline V gene.